The 4 T cell receptor beta chains reported below all come from one sample, sequenced in a study of T-cell reconstitution after alpha-beta-depleted transplantation in children. Unique molecular identifiers were incorporated during preparation of the TCRbeta library. One entry per CDR3 protein results from TCRdb running MiXCR on the PCR reads. The data show approximately 400,000 distinct CDR3 sequences, 15% to 20% seen once. The sequences come from PBMCs, mostly from graft donor cells, collected 360 days after TCRalphabeta/CD19-depleted stem cell transplant. The source is a boy less than two years old who had a stem cell transplant for Wiskott-Aldrich syndrome, so the T cells may come from the graft donor.

The chain couples TRBV5-4 to TRBJ2-5, with 9 bases identical to TRBD2. The germline V gene has CDR1 SGHNT and CDR2 YYREEE (reference sequence). V shed 3 bases, J shed 2 bases, and the junction held 8 bases outside the gene matches. The CDR3 length is 16 residues. This CDR3 reads CASSSIAGDVQETQYF. In DNA, the CDR3 is TGTGCCAGCAGCTCAATAGCGGGAGATGTTCAAGAGACCCAGTACTTC.

This clonotype occurred a few times. V gene TRBV27 combines with J gene TRBJ2-7, with 12 bases fitting TRBD2. The V gene end was trimmed by 5 bases and the J gene end by 6 bases; junction bases not matched to a gene: 17. The CDR3 runs 18 residues. Germline assignment: CDR1 MNHEY and CDR2 SMNVEV (reference sequence). The CDR3 sequence: CASSTRLAGAIKVGEQYF. Written as DNA, the CDR3 is TGTGCCAGCAGTACCCGACTAGCGGGAGCGATTAAGGTGGGCGAGCAGTACTTC.

The rearrangement links TRBV20-1 to TRBJ2-7, with TRBD1 matching over 8 bases. The trim removed 1 base at V and 3 bases at J, leaving 8 bases unmatched. Looked up from germline, CDR1 is DFQATT and CDR2 is SNEGSKA (reference sequence). This CDR3 comprises 15 residues. The CDR3 bases are TGCAGTGCTAGAGTTGAGGGGGGACAGGTCTACGAGCAGTACTTC. Protein product: CSARVEGGQVYEQYF.

The chain combines TRBV5-1 with TRBJ2-1; 10 nucleotides line up with TRBD2. Unmatched junction bases numbered 6, after V lost 5 bases and J lost 7 bases. CDR1 is SGHRS and CDR2 is YFSETQ in the germline V gene. The CDR3 has 14 residues. The CDR3 loop is CASRSGTSVNEQFF. The CDR3 bases are TGCGCCAGCAGGTCCGGGACTAGCGTTAATGAGCAGTTCTTC.